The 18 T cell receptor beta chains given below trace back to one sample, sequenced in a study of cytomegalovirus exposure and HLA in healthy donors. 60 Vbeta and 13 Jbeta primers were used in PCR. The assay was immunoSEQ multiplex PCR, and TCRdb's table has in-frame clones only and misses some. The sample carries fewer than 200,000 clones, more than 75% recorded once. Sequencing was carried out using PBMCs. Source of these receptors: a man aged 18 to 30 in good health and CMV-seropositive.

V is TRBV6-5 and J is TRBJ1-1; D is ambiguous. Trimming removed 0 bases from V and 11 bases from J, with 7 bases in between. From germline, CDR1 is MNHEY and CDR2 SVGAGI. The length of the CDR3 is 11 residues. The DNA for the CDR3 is TGTGCCAGCAGTTACTCCTCGAGCGCTTTCTTT. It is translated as CASSYSSSAFF.

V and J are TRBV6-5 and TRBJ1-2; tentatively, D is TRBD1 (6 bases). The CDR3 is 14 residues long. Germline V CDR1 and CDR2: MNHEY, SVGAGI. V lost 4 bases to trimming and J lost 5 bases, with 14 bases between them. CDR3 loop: CASSLGGEPYGYTF. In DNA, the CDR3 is TGTGCCAGCAGTTTAGGGGGAGAGCCTTATGGCTACACCTTC.

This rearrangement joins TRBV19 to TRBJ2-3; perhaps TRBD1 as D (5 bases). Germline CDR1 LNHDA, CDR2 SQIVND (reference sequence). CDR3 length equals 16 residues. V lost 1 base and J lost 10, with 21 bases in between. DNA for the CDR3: TGTGCCAGTAGTATAGGTCGGACACGGCCCTGGTCGGCGCAGTATTTT. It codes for CASSIGRTRPWSAQYF.

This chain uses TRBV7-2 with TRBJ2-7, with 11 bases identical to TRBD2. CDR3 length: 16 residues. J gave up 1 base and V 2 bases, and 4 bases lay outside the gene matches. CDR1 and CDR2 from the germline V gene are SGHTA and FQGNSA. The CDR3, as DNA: TGTGCCAGCAGCTTACAGGCTAGCGGGGGGTCCTACGAGCAGTACTTC. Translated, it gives CASSLQASGGSYEQYF. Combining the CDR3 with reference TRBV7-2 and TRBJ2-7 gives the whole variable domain GAGVSQSPSNKVTEKGKDVELRCDPISGHTALYWYRQSLGQGLEFLIYFQGNSAPDKSGLPSDRFSAERTGGSVSTLTIQRTQQEDSAVYLCASSLQASGGSYEQYFGPGTRLTVT.

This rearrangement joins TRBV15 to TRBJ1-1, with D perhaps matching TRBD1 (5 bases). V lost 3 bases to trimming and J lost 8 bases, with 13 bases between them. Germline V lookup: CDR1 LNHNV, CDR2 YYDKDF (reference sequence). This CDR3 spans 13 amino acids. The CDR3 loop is CATSRSGGVEAFF. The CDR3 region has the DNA TGTGCCACCAGCAGGTCTGGAGGGGTGGAAGCTTTCTTT.

The CDR3, as DNA: TGTGCCAGCAGACTTGGACAGGGGGGGTACAATGAGCAGTTCTTC. It encodes CASRLGQGGYNEQFF. The V call is TRBV6-6, the J call TRBJ2-1; 10 bases match TRBD1. The V gene end was trimmed by 6 bases and the J gene end by 4 bases; junction bases not matched to a gene: 6. Germline V gene sequence: CDR1 MNHNY, CDR2 SVGAGI (reference sequence). This CDR3 region has 15 residues.

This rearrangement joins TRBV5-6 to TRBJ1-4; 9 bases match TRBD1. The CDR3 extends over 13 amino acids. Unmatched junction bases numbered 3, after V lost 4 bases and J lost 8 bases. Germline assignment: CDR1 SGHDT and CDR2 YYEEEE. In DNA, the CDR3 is TGTGCCAGCAGCCAGACAGGGGGGGAAAAACTGTTTTTT. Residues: CASSQTGGEKLFF.

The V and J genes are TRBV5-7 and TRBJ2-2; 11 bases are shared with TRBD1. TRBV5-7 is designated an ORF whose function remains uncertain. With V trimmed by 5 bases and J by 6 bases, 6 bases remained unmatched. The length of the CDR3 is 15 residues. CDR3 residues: CASSRDRGVPGELFF. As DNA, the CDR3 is TGTGCCAGCAGTCGGGACAGGGGGGTCCCCGGGGAGCTGTTTTTT.

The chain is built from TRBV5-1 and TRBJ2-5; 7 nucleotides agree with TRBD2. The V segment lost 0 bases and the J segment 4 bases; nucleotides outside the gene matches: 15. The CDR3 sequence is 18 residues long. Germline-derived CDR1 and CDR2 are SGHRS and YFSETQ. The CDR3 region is CASSLGARGTGASETQYF. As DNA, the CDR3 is TGCGCCAGCAGCTTGGGGGCGCGGGGGACGGGAGCGTCAGAGACCCAGTACTTC.

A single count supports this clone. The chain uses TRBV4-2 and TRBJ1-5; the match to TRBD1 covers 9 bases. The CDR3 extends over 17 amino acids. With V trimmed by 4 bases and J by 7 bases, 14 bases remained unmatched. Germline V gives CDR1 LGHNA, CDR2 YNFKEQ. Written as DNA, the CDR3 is TGTGCCAGCAGCCCCCGCGTGGGACAGGGTGTAGAACAGCCCCAGCATTTT. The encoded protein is CASSPRVGQGVEQPQHF.

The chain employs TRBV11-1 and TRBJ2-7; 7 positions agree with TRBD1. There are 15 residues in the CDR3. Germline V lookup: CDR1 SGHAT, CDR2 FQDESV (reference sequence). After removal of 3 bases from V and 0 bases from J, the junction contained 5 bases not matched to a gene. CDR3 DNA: TGTGCCAGCAGCTTTTCGACAGGGATCTCCTACGAGCAGTACTTC. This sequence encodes CASSFSTGISYEQYF. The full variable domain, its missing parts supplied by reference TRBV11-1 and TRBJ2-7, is EAEVAQSPRYKITEKSQAVAFWCDPISGHATLYWYRQILGQGPELLVQFQDESVVDDSQLPKDRFSAERLKGVDSTLKIQPAELGDSAMYLCASSFSTGISYEQYFGPGTRLTVT.

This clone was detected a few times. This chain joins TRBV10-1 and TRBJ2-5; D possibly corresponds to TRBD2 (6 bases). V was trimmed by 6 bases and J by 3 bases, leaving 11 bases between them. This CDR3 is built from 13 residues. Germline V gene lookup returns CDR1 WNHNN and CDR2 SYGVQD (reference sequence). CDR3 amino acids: CASSRDSKETQYF. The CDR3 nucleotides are TGCGCCAGCAGCCGGGACTCCAAAGAGACCCAGTACTTC.

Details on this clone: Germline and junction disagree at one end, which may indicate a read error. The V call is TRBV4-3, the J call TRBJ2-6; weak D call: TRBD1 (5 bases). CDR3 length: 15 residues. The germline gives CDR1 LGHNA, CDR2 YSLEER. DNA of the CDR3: TGCGCCAGCAGCCAAGTAACCCGTGGGGCCAACGGCCTGACTTTC. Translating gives CASSQVTRGANGLTF.

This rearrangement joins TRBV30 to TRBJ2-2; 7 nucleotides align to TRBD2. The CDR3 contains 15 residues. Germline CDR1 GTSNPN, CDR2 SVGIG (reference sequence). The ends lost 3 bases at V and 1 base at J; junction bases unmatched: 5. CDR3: CAWRMSGMNTGELFF. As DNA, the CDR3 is TGTGCCTGGAGAATGAGCGGGATGAACACCGGGGAGCTGTTTTTT.

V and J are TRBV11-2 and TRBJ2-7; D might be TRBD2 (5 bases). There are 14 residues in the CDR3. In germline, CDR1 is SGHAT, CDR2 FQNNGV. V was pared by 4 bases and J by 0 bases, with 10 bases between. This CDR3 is CASSSLGSSYEQYF. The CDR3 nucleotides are TGTGCCAGCAGCTCACTAGGCAGCTCCTACGAGCAGTACTTC.

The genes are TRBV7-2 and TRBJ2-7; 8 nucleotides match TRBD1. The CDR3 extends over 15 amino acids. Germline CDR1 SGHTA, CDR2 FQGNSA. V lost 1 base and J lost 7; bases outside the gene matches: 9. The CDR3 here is CASSLELSGGKEQYF. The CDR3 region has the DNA TGTGCCAGCAGCTTAGAATTGTCAGGGGGCAAGGAGCAGTACTTC.

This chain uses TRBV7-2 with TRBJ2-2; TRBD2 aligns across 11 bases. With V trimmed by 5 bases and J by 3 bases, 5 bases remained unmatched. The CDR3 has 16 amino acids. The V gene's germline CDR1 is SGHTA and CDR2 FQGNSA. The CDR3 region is CASSLLAGGDTGELFF. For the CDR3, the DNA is TGTGCCAGCAGCCTCCTAGCGGGGGGCGACACCGGGGAGCTGTTTTTT.

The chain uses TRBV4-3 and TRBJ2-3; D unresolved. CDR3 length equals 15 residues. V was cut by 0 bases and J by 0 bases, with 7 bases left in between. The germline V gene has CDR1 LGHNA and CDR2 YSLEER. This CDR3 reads CASSQENYSTDTQYF. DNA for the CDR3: TGCGCCAGCAGCCAAGAGAACTATAGCACAGATACGCAGTATTTT.